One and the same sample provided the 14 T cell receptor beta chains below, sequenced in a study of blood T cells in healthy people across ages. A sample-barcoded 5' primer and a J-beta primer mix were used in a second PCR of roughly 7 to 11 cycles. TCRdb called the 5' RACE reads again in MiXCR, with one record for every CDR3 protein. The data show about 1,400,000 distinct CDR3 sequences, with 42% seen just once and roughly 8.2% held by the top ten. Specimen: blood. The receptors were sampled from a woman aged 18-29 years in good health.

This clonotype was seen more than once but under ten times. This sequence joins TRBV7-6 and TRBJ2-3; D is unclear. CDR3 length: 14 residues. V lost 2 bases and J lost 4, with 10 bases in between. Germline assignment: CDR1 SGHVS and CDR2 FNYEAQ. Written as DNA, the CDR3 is TGTGCCAGCAGCTTAAGGGTACCCCCAGATACGCAGTATTTT. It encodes CASSLRVPPDTQYF.

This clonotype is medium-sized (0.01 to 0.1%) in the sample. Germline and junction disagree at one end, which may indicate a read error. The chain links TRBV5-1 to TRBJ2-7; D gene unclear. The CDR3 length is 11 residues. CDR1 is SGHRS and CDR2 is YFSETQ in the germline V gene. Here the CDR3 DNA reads TGTGCCAGCAGCTCCTCCTACGAGCAGTACTTC. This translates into CASSSSYEQYF.

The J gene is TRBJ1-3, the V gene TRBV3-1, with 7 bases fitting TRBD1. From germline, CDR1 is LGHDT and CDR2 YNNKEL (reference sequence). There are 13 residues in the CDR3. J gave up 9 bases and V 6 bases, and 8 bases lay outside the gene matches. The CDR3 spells CASSRQGGGTIYF. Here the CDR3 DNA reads TGTGCCAGCAGTCGACAGGGAGGTGGCACCATATATTTT. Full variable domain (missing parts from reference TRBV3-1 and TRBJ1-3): DTAVSQTPKYLVTQMGNDKSIKCEQNLGHDTMYWYKQDSKKFLKIMFSYNNKELIINETVPNRFSPKSPDKAHLNLHINSLELGDSAVYFCASSRQGGGTIYFGEGSWLTVV.

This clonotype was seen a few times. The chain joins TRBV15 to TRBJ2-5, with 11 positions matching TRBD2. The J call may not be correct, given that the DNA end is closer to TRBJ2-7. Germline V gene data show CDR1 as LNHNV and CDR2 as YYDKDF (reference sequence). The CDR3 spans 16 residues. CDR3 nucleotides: TGTGCCACCAGCAGATTACCGGGACTAGCGGATTCCGAGCAGTACTTC. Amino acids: CATSRLPGLADSEQYF.

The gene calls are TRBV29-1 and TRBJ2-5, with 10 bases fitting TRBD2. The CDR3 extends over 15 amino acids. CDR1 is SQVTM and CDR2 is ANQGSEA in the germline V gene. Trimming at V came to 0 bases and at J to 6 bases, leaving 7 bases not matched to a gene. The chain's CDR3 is CSVEDRLAGAKTQYF. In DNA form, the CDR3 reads TGCAGCGTTGAAGATAGGCTAGCGGGGGCGAAGACCCAGTACTTC.

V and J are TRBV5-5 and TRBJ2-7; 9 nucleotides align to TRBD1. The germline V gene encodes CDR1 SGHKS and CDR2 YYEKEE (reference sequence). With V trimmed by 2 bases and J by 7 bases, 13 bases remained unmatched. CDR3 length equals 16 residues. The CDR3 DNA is TGTGCCAGCAGCTTTCCGACAGGGGGTTCTCCAGGGGAGCAGTACTTC. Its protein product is CASSFPTGGSPGEQYF.

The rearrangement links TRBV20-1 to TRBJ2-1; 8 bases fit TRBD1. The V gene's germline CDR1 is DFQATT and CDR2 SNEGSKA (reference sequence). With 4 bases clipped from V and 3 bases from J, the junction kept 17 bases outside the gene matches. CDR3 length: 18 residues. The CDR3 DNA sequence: TGCAGTGCTACGAGCCGGACAGGGCAAGAGGGGGACTACAATGAGCAGTTCTTC. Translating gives CSATSRTGQEGDYNEQFF.

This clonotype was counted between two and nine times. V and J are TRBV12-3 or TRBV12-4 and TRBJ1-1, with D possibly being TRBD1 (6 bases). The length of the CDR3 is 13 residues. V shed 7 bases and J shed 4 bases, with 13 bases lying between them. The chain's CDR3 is CASTLGGATEAFF. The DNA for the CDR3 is TGTGCCAGCACCCTAGGGGGGGCCACTGAAGCTTTCTTT.

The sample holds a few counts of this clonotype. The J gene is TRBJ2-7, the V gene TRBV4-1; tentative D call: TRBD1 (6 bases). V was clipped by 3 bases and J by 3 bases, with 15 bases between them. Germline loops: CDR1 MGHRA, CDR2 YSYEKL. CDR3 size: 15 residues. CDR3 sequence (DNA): TGCGCCAGCAGCCAGATGACAGGCGCCAACTACGAGCAGTACTTC. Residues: CASSQMTGANYEQYF.

This chain's CDR3 is CASSVTGTAGKETQYF. The CDR3 bases are TGTGCCAGCAGCGTGACGGGGACAGCGGGAAAAGAGACCCAGTACTTC. The chain links TRBV9 to TRBJ2-5; D possibly uses TRBD1 or TRBD2 (7 bases each). There are 16 residues in the CDR3. The V end was cut by 2 bases, the J end by 3 bases, with 17 bases between. Germline V CDR1 and CDR2: SGDLS, YYNGEE.

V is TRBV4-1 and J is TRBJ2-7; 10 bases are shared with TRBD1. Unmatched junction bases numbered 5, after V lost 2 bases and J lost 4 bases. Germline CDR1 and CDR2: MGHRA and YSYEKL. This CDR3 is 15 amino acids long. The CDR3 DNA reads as TGCGCCAGCAGCCAAACCGGGACAGGGGATTACGAGCAGTACTTC. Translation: CASSQTGTGDYEQYF.

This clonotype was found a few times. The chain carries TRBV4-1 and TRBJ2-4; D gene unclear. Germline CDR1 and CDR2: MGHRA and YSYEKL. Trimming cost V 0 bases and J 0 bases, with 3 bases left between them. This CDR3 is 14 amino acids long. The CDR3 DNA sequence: TGCGCCAGCAGCCAAGAACCAGCCAAAAACATTCAGTACTTC. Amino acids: CASSQEPAKNIQYF.

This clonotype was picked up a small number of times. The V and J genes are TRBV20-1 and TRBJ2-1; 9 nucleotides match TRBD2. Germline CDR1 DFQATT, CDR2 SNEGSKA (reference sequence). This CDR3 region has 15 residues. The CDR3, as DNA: TGCGCAGTGCTAAGTGTTCTAGCGGGGTTCAATGAGCAGTTCTTC. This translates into CAVLSVLAGFNEQFF.

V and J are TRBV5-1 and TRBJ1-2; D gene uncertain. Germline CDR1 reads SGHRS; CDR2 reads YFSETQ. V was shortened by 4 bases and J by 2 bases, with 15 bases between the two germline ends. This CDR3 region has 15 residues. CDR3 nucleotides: TGCGCCAGCAGCCCGTTAGGTGGGAGGAACTATGGCTACACCTTC. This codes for CASSPLGGRNYGYTF.